This record covers a single T cell receptor beta chain. Trimming took 5 bases from V and 4 from J, leaving 8 bases between them. Germline V gives CDR1 SGHAT, CDR2 FQDESV (reference sequence). The CDR3 is 13 amino acids. This specimen comes from a study of shared clonotypes between healthy human individuals. TCRdb's copy holds only in-frame clones and misses some; the assay was immunoSEQ multiplex PCR. The repertoire consists of a few million clones, with more than 85% occurring once and the leading ten covering about 0.39%. The receptor was isolated from a man between 18 and 35 years old in good health. Some clones in this sample may be carry-over from other donors' samples. The sequenced sample was naive CD4+ T cells from PBMCs. Subset of the sample: CD45RA+ positively selected. The chain employs TRBV11-1 and TRBJ2-2; the D is unclear. The CDR3 sequence is CASSPFGTGELFF. The DNA of the CDR3 is TGTGCCAGCAGCCCCTTTGGCACCGGGGAGCTGTTTTTT.